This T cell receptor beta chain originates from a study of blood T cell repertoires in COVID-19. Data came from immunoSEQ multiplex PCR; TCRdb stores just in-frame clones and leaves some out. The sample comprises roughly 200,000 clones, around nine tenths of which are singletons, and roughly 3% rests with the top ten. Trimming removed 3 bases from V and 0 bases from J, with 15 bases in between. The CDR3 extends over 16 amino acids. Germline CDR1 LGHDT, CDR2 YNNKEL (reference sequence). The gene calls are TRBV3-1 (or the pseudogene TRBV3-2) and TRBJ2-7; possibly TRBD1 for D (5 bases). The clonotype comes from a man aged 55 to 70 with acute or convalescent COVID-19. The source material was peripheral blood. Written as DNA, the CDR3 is TGTGCCAGCAGCCATTACAGGCACAGGAGCTCCTACGAGCAGTACTTC. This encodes CASSHYRHRSSYEQYF.